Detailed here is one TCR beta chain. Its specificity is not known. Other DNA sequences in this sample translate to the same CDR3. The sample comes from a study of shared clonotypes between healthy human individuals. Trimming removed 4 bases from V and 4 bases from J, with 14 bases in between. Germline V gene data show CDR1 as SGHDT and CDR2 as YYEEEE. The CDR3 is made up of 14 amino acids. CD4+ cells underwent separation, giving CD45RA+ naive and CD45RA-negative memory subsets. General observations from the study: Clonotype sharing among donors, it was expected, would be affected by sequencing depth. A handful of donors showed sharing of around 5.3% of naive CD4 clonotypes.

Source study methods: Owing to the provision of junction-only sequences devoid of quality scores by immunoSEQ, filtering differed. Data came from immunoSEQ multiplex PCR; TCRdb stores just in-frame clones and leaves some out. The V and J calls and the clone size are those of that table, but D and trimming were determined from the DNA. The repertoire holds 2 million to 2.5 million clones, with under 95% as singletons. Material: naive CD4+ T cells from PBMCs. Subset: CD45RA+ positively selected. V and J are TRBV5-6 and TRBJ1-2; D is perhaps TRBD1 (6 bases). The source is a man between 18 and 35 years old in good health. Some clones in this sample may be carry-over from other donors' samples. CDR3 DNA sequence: TGTGCCAGCAGCACCGGACAGCCTAGCTATGGCTACACCTTC. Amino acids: CASSTGQPSYGYTF.